The clone carrying this T cell receptor beta chain has just a few counts. Its antigen is unidentified. Combining iRepertoire HTBI primers with Arm-PCR of CDR3 regions, the authors built TCR beta libraries. One entry per CDR3 protein results from TCRdb running MiXCR on the multiplex PCR reads. The repertoire holds over 650,000 distinct CDR3 sequences, with around 30% as singletons. This specimen belongs to a study of regulatory T cells in long-lasting Graves disease. Overall study context: Treatment with antithyroid drugs for over 5 years, together with positive TSH receptor antibodies, meant persistent Graves' disease. Study-level findings and limits: Compared with new cases, persistent Graves' patients showed reduced TCR diversity.

Indicated time point: persistent/refractory GD, antithyroid drugs over 5 years with positive TRAb. There was RNA extracted from PBMCs, and the TCR library was made from it. V was cut by 2 bases and J by 1 base, with 12 bases left in between. The CDR3 loop spans 15 amino acids. From germline, CDR1 is LGHDT and CDR2 YNNKEL (reference sequence). The chain uses TRBV3-1 and TRBJ2-7; tentatively, D is TRBD1 (5 bases). The sample in question was peripheral blood mononuclear cells (PBMCs), obtained when the disease was refractory, from a patient treated with antithyroid drugs. The source of this sequence is a female donor with Graves disease. The CDR3 here is CASSQSGHGSYEQYF. The CDR3 DNA follows: TGTGCCAGCAGCCAATCTGGACATGGATCCTACGAGCAGTACTTC.